The rows below give T cell receptor beta chains drawn from one sample of a study of T cells in tuberculosis. Some clones are missing from TCRdb's copy, which holds only in-frame ones; the method was immunoSEQ multiplex PCR. The data contain tens of thousands of clones, about 94% of them singletons. The sequenced sample consisted of PBMCs. The receptor source for this set is a donor aged 10 to 29 with latent tuberculosis or without tuberculosis infection. Some clones in this sample may be carry-over from other donors' samples. CDR3s include the opening cysteine and the closing phenylalanine or tryptophan.

J gene | V gene | CDR3 protein
TRBJ2-7 | TRBV11-3 | CASSLSGLHEQYF
TRBJ2-7 | TRBV9 | CASSFGQGVVEQYF
TRBJ2-1 | TRBV6-5 | CASSATGPSYNEQFF
TRBJ1-2 | TRBV27 | CASSSSPRGNYGYTF
TRBJ2-7 | TRBV19 | CASAPTTGGPYEQYF
TRBJ2-7 | TRBV27 | CASSWGTGAYEQYF
TRBJ1-1 | TRBV28 | CASSSAGAREAFF
TRBJ2-1 | TRBV10-3 | CAISAPGTSYEQFF
TRBJ1-1 | TRBV27 | CASRPQGKRAFF
TRBJ2-2 | TRBV7-2 | CASSLETGRAGELFF
TRBJ1-6 | TRBV11-2 | CASSLDQGYYNSPLHF
TRBJ2-3 | TRBV7-2 | CASSLVEWGLSTDTQYF
TRBJ1-1 | TRBV6-5 | CASSYGGVSGHTEAFF
TRBJ1-1 | TRBV30 | CAWGTGVMNTEAFF
TRBJ2-1 | TRBV5-1 | CASSLALAGSPVGNEQFF
TRBJ1-2 | TRBV18 | CASSPRTGDGYTF
TRBJ2-7 | TRBV29-1 | CSVGWGQPADEQYF
TRBJ1-5 | TRBV11-3 | CASSLDQDKPQHF
TRBJ1-2 | TRBV7-8 | CASSLSRLNYGYTF
TRBJ1-5 | TRBV19 | CASTGREGIYSNQPQHF
TRBJ2-3 | TRBV4-2 | CASSQRTSGESSTDTQYF
TRBJ2-5 | TRBV18 | CASSPLAGVQETQYF
TRBJ2-5 | TRBV9 | CASSAYGVQETQYF
TRBJ1-5 | TRBV27 | CASRRTSTGANQPQHF
TRBJ1-3 | TRBV6-1 | CASSDGTALRNTIYF
TRBJ1-3 | TRBV27 | CASSLLPLGAAGNTIYF
TRBJ1-1 | TRBV12-5 | CASGLAQQTGQGTEAFF
TRBJ2-1 | TRBV13 | CASSSYIQGGEQFF
TRBJ1-5 | TRBV18 | CASSPPGGPNQPQHF
TRBJ1-1 | TRBV25-1 | CASSEAAEAFF
TRBJ2-2 | TRBV28 | CASSYPGVGTGELFF
TRBJ1-5 | TRBV4-1 | CASSQDNYSNQPQHF
TRBJ2-5 | TRBV7-3 | CASSLDGAGGRSVTQYF
TRBJ2-7 | TRBV19 | CASRGRDRNYEQYF